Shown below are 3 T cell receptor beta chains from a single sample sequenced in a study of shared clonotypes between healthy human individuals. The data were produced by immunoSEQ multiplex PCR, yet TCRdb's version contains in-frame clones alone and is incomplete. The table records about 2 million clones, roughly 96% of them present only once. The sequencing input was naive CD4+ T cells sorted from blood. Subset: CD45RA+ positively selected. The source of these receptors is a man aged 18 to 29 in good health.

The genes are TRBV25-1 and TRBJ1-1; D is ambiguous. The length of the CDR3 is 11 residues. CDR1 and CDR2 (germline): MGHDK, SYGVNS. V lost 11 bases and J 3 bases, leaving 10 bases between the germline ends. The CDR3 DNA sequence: TGTGCCGCCGCGCGGGACACTGAAGCTTTCTTT. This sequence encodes CAAARDTEAFF.

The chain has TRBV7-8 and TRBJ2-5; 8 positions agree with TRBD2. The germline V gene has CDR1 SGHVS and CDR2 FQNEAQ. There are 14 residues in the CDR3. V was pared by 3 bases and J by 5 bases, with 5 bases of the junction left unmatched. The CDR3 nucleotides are TGTGCCAGCAGCTTGGGAGCGGGGGTGGAGACCCAGTACTTC. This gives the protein CASSLGAGVETQYF.

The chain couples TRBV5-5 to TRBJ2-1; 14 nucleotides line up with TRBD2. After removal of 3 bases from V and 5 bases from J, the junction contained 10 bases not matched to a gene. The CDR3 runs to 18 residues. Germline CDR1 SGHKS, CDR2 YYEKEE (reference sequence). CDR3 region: CASSSNRWTSGGHNEQFF. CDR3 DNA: TGTGCCAGCAGCTCAAACCGATGGACTAGCGGGGGGCACAATGAGCAGTTCTTC.